This T cell receptor (beta chain) was observed in a study of T cells in Graves' hyperthyroidism and ophthalmopathy. Amplification of TCR beta CDR3 regions used RNA as the template. With the HTBI primer set, the TCR CDR3 went through a first round of RT-PCR. TCRdb recomputed calls from the multiplex PCR reads with MiXCR, one row per CDR3 protein. The sample carries about 640,000 distinct CDR3 sequences, around 21% recorded once. Many counts were recorded for this clonotype. Unmatched junction bases numbered 8, after V lost 3 bases and J lost 3 bases. CDR1 and CDR2 (germline): MNHNS, SASEGT. The CDR3 runs 15 residues.

The source of this sequence is a man aged 25-40 years with Graves' ophthalmopathy. The material sequenced was blood. V and J are TRBV6-1 and TRBJ2-7; 7 bases are a match to TRBD2. The CDR3 nucleotides read TGTGCCAGCAGTGACCACCCGGGAGGACTCTACGAGCAGTACTTC. This translates into CASSDHPGGLYEQYF.